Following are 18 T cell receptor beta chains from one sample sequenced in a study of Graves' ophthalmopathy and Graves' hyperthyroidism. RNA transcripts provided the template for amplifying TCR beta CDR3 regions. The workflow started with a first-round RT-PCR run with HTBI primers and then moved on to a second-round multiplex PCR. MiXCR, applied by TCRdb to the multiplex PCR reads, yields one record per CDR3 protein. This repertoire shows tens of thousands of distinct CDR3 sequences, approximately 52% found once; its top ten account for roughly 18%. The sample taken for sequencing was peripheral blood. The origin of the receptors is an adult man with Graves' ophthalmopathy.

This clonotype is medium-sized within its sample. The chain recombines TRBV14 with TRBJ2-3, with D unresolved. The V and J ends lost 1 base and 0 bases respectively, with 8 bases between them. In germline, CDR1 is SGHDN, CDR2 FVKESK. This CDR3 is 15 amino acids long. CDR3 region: CASSQGATSTDTQYF. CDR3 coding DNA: TGTGCCAGCAGCCAAGGGGCAACTAGCACAGATACGCAGTATTTT.

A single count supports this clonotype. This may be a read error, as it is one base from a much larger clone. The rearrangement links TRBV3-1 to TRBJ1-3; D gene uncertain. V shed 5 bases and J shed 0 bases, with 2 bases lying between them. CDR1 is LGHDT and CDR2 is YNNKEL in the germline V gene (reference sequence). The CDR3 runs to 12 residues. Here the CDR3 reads CASSCSGNTIYF. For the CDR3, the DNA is TGTGCCAGCAGCTGCTCTGGAAACACCATATATTTT.

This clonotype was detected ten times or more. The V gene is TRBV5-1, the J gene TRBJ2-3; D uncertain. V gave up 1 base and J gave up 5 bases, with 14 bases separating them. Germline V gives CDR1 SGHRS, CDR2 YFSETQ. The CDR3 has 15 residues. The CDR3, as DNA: TGCGCCAGCAGCTTGTTCCCCTCCAGTGGAGATACGCAGTATTTT. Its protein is CASSLFPSSGDTQYF.

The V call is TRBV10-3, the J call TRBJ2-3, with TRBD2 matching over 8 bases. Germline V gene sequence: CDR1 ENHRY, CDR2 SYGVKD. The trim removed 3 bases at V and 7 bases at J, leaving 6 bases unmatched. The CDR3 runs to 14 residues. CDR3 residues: CAISDGTSGNTQYF. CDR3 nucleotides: TGTGCCATCAGTGATGGAACTAGCGGAAATACGCAGTATTTT.

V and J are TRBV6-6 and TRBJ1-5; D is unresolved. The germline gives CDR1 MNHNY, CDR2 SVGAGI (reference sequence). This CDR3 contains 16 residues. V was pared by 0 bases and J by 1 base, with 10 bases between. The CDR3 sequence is CASSYSMEGSNQPQHF. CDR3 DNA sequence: TGTGCCAGCAGTTACTCTATGGAGGGCAGCAATCAGCCCCAGCATTTT.

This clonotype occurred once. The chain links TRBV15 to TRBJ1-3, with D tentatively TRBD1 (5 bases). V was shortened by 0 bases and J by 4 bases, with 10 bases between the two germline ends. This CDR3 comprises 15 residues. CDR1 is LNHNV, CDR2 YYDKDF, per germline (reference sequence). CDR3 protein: CATSRERQHGNTIYF. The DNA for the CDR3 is TGTGCCACCAGCAGAGAACGACAGCACGGAAACACCATATATTTT.

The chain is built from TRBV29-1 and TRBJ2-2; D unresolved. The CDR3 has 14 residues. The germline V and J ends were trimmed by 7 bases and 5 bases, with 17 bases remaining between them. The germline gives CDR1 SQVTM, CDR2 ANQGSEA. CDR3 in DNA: TGCAGCGGGTCCCAGAGTCAGAAAACCGGGGAGCTGTTTTTT. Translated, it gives CSGSQSQKTGELFF.

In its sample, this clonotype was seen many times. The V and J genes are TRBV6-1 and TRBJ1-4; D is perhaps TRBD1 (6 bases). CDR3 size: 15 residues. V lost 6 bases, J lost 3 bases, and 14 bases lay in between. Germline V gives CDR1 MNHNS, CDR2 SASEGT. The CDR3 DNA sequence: TGTGCCAGCAGCTTTAGGACAGTAGCTAATGAAAAACTGTTTTTT. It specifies CASSFRTVANEKLFF.

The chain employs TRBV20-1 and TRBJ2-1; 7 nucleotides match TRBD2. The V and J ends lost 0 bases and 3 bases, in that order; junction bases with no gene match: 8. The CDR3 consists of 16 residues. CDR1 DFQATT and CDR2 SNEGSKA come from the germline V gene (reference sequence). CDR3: CSARDPAGDVYNEQFF. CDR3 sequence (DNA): TGCAGTGCTAGAGATCCTGCGGGAGACGTCTACAATGAGCAGTTCTTC.

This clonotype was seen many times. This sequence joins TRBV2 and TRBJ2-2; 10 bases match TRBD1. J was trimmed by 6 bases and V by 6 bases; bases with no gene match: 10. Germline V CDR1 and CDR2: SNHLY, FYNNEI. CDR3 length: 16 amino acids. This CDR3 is CASSRLKGQGSGELFF. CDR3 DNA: TGTGCCAGCAGCCGCCTGAAGGGACAGGGGTCCGGGGAGCTGTTTTTT.

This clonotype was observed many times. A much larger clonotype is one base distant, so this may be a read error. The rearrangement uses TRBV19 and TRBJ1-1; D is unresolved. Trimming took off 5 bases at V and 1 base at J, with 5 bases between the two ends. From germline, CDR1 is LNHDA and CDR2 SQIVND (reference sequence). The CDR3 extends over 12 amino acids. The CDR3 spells CASSRSNTEAFF. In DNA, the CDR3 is TGTGCCAGTAGTCGGTCGAACACTGAAGCTTTCTTT.

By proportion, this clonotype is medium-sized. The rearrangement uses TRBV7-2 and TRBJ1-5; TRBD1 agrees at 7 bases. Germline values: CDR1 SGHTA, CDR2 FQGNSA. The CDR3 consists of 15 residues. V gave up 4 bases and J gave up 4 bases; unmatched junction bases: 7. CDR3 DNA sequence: TGTGCCAGCAGCTACAGGGGATCACATAATCAGCCCCAGCATTTT. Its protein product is CASSYRGSHNQPQHF.

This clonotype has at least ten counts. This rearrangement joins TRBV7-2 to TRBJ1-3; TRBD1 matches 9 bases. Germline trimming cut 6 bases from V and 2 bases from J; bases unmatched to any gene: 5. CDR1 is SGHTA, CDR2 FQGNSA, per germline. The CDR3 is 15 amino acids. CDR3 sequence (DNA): TGTGCCAGCAGTTCAAGGACAGGGGCTGGAAACACCATATATTTT. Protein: CASSSRTGAGNTIYF.

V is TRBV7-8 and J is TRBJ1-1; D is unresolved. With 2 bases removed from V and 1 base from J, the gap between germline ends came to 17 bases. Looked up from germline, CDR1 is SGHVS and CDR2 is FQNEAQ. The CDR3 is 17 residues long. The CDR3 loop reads CASSLPERGSQNTEAFF. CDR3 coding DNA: TGTGCCAGCAGCTTACCTGAACGGGGAAGCCAGAACACTGAAGCTTTCTTT.

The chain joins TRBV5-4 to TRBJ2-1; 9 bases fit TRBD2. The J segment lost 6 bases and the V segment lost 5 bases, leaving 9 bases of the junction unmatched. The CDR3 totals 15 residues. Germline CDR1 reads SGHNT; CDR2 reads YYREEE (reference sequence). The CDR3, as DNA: TGTGCCAGCAGTCGACCAGCGGGGGGCCTCAATGAGCAGTTCTTC. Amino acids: CASSRPAGGLNEQFF.

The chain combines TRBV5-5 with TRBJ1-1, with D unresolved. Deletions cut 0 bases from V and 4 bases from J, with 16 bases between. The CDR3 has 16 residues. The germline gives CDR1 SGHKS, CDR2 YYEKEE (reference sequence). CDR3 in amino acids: CASSLAQPGRITEAFF. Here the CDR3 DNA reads TGTGCCAGCAGCTTGGCACAGCCCGGCAGAATCACTGAAGCTTTCTTT.

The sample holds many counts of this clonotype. In nucleotides, the CDR3 is TGTGCCAGCAGTAGGGTTACCTACAATGAGCAGTTCTTC. Translating gives CASSRVTYNEQFF. The V call is TRBV7-9, the J call TRBJ2-1, with D unresolved. The V and J ends lost 6 bases and 2 bases respectively, with 8 bases between them. Germline V CDR1 and CDR2: SEHNR, FQNEAQ (reference sequence). The CDR3 totals 13 residues.

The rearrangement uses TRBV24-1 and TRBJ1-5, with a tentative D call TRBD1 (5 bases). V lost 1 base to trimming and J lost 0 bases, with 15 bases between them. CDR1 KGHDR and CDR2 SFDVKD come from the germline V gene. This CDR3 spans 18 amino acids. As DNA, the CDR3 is TGTGCCACCAGTGATTTACACCAGGGACCGTCTAGCAATCAGCCCCAGCATTTT. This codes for CATSDLHQGPSSNQPQHF.